These 10 T cell receptor beta chains were all obtained from the same sample, sequenced in a study of CD8 T cells in Susac syndrome (dated 2019 in TCRdb). Libraries came from the immunoSEQ multiplex PCR assay. RNA was extracted with the RNeasy kit and about 0.5 to 1 ug was reverse transcribed using random hexamers. TCRdb reanalyzed the raw reads on its own, using fastp at Q25 for trimming and MiXCR for clone calling, and kept in-frame beta chains. CDR3 protein duplicates are merged, each entry listing the most common genes and DNA. The sample includes some 160,000 distinct CDR3 sequences, with around 94% observed a single time. The ten largest clones capture approximately 0.11% of the sample. Sequenced input: CD4+ T cells from PBMCs. The receptors were gathered from a human donor with Susac syndrome.

V is TRBV30 and J is TRBJ1-2, with D hard to call. This CDR3 has 12 amino acids. Trimming left V 3 bases short and J 7 bases short, with 12 bases between. Germline V gene sequence: CDR1 GTSNPN, CDR2 SVGIG (reference sequence). The DNA of the CDR3 is TGTGCCTGGAGGACCCAGAGCCCTGGCTACACCTTC. Its protein product is CAWRTQSPGYTF.

In nucleotides, the CDR3 is TGTGCCAGCAGCCGTAACGGACAGCAAGAGACCCAGTACTTC. Translating gives CASSRNGQQETQYF. The genes are TRBV12-3 or TRBV12-4 and TRBJ2-5, with D possibly being TRBD1 (6 bases). The V end lost 6 bases, the J end lost 2 bases, and 13 bases lay between the germline ends. This CDR3 contains 14 residues.

This chain connects TRBV18 to TRBJ1-2, with D possibly TRBD1 on 6 matching bases. Germline CDR1 and CDR2: KGHSH and LQKENI. This CDR3 contains 15 residues. Trimming cost V 0 bases and J 7 bases, with 15 bases left between them. Here the CDR3 reads CASSPPNRVISGYTF. For the CDR3, the DNA is TGTGCCAGCTCACCACCAAACAGGGTCATCTCTGGCTACACCTTC.

CDR3 sequence: CASSSSGGKETQYF. In nucleotides, the CDR3 is TGTGCCAGCAGTTCGAGCGGGGGGAAAGAGACCCAGTACTTC. The chain is built from TRBV2 and TRBJ2-5, with TRBD2 matching 9 bases. Trimming cost V 5 bases and J 3 bases; bases outside gene matches: 4. The CDR3 contains 14 residues. Per the germline V gene, CDR1 is SNHLY and CDR2 is FYNNEI. The full variable domain, completed using reference TRBV2 and TRBJ2-5, is EPEVTQTPSHQVTQMGQEVILRCVPISNHLYFYWYRQILGQKVEFLVSFYNNEISEKSEIFDDQFSVERPDGSNFTLKIRSTKLEDSAMYFCASSSSGGKETQYFGPGTRLLVL.

CDR3: CAGDRSNSGNTIYF. The CDR3, as DNA: TGTGCCGGGGACCGATCTAACTCTGGAAACACCATATATTTT. This chain links TRBV30 with TRBJ1-3; a weak D match, TRBD1 (5 bases). The V end was cut by 8 bases, the J end by 0 bases, with 14 bases between. Germline V gene lookup returns CDR1 GTSNPN and CDR2 SVGIG (reference sequence). The CDR3 length is 14 residues.

The chain joins TRBV12-3 or TRBV12-4 to TRBJ1-2; possible D gene TRBD1, 6 bases. The length of the CDR3 is 14 residues. Trimming left V 8 bases short and J 2 bases short, with 15 bases between. In nucleotides, the CDR3 is TGTGCCAGCGGATCCTTCAGGGGAAACTATGGCTACACCTTC. Its translation is CASGSFRGNYGYTF.

This rearrangement joins TRBV20-1 to TRBJ2-5; 8 bases are shared with TRBD2. Looked up from germline, CDR1 is DFQATT and CDR2 is SNEGSKA (reference sequence). This CDR3 region has 14 residues. V lost 4 bases to trimming and J lost 2 bases; unmatched junction nucleotides: 6. In nucleotides, the CDR3 is TGCAGTGCTACACGACTAGCGATACAAGAGACCCAGTACTTC. Encoded protein: CSATRLAIQETQYF.

V gene TRBV5-1 combines with J gene TRBJ2-3; D gene unclear. Germline CDR1 SGHRS, CDR2 YFSETQ. The CDR3 is 15 amino acids. With 0 bases removed from V and 0 bases from J, the gap between germline ends came to 8 bases. The CDR3: CASSLEPASTDTQYF. The CDR3 DNA reads as TGCGCCAGCAGCTTGGAGCCGGCTAGCACAGATACGCAGTATTTT. Based on the CDR3 plus reference TRBV5-1 and TRBJ2-3, the full variable domain is KAGVTQTPRYLIKTRGQQVTLSCSPISGHRSVSWYQQTPGQGLQFLFEYFSETQRNKGNFPGRFSGRQFSNSRSEMNVSTLELGDSALYLCASSLEPASTDTQYFGPGTRLTVL.

The chain joins TRBV19 to TRBJ1-5; 9 bases are shared with TRBD1. The V and J ends lost 7 bases and 1 base, in that order; junction bases with no gene match: 8. Germline V gene sequence: CDR1 LNHDA, CDR2 SQIVND (reference sequence). The CDR3 length is 16 residues. CDR3: CASTLGTGISNQPQHF. The CDR3 nucleotides are TGTGCCAGTACCCTAGGGACAGGGATAAGCAATCAGCCCCAGCATTTT. Filled out from reference TRBV19 and TRBJ1-5, the complete variable domain reads DGGITQSPKYLFRKEGQNVTLSCEQNLNHDAMYWYRQDPGQGLRLIYYSQIVNDFQKGDIAEGYSVSREKKESFPLTVTSAQKNPTAFYLCASTLGTGISNQPQHFGDGTRLSIL.

This chain uses TRBV20-1 with TRBJ1-5; 7 nucleotides agree with TRBD1. CDR1 is DFQATT, CDR2 SNEGSKA, per germline (reference sequence). J gave up 0 bases and V 6 bases, and 8 bases lay outside the gene matches. The CDR3 is 15 amino acids. The CDR3 DNA reads as TGCAGTGCCGAGGACAGGACCCTTAGCAATCAGCCCCAGCATTTT. This sequence encodes CSAEDRTLSNQPQHF.